Each of the 3 T cell receptor beta chains below was sequenced from the same sample in a study of OX40 agonist ivuxolimab in advanced cancers. Data came from immunoSEQ multiplex PCR; TCRdb stores just in-frame clones and leaves some out. The sample yields roughly 70,000 clones, around 89% seen once. Here the sequenced sample was CD4+ or CD8+ T cells sorted from blood, taken in a trial of the OX40 agonist ivuxolimab. The receptors derive from an adult with an advanced solid tumor such as melanoma, head and neck, liver or kidney cancer.

This chain links TRBV12-2 with TRBJ1-2; the tabulated D call, TRBD1, remains unverified against the DNA. TRBV12-2 is shown as a pseudogene. This CDR3 contains 14 residues. The CDR3 DNA is TGTGCAAGTCGCTTAGATCTCAGGGACTATGGCTACACCTTC. It specifies CASRLDLRDYGYTF.

The rearrangement links TRBV19 to TRBJ2-6; D unresolved. Trimming stripped 4 bases from V and 0 bases from J, with 10 bases between. Germline V gene sequence: CDR1 LNHDA, CDR2 SQIVND (reference sequence). The CDR3 has 16 residues. The CDR3 sequence: CASSSLFSSGANVLTF. Here the CDR3 DNA reads TGTGCCAGTAGTAGCCTTTTCAGCTCTGGGGCCAACGTCCTGACTTTC.

The chain links TRBV19 to TRBJ2-7; D not certain. The CDR3 totals 16 residues. V was pared by 1 base and J by 1 base, with 14 bases between. Germline loops: CDR1 LNHDA, CDR2 SQIVND (reference sequence). CDR3 amino acids: CASSIGKAFSSYEQYF. The CDR3 coding sequence is TGTGCCAGTAGTATAGGGAAAGCCTTCTCGTCCTACGAGCAGTACTTC.